A selection of T cell receptor beta chains follows, all from one sample in a study of a mutant IDH1 vaccine in newly diagnosed glioma. For these TCRs, the target antigens are not known. Repertoires were generated with immunoSEQ multiplex PCR, while TCRdb's copy carries only in-frame clones and drops some. Among roughly 60,000 clones, 80% to 90% were seen once, and the ten largest hold 4%. The sample was PBMCs, taken from a glioma patient whose treatment included an IDH1 peptide vaccine. The receptors come from a young man with glioma. The CDR3 runs from the conserved cysteine through the conserved F or W. D genes are given only for firm matches. Clone size is shown for a subset of rows, as once, few, many or a class of expanded clone.

j_call: TRBJ2-7
v_call: TRBV12-5
clone_size: NA
d_call: NA
cdr3_aa: CASGWDYEQYF
cdr3_nt: TGTGCTAGTGGTTGGGATTACGAGCAGTACTTC

j_call: TRBJ1-1
v_call: TRBV6-6
clone_size: NA
d_call: NA
cdr3_aa: CAGSYGGGTEAFF
cdr3_nt: TGTGCCGGCAGTTACGGGGGTGGAACTGAAGCTTTCTTT

j_call: TRBJ1-1
v_call: TRBV28
clone_size: NA
d_call: NA
cdr3_aa: CASSPGGTMNTEAFF
cdr3_nt: TGTGCCAGCAGCCCGGGGGGGACCATGAACACTGAAGCTTTCTTT

j_call: TRBJ2-7
v_call: TRBV19
clone_size: NA
d_call: NA
cdr3_aa: CASSKGRGIDYEQYF
cdr3_nt: TGTGCCAGTAGTAAGGGCAGGGGTATAGACTACGAGCAGTACTTC

j_call: TRBJ2-1
v_call: TRBV2
clone_size: NA
d_call: NA
cdr3_aa: CASSGIQKAYNEQFF
cdr3_nt: TGTGCCAGCAGTGGTATACAGAAAGCCTACAATGAGCAGTTCTTC

j_call: TRBJ1-2
v_call: TRBV5-5
clone_size: once
d_call: TRBD1
cdr3_aa: CASSLRLTGEGYTF
cdr3_nt: TGTGCCAGCAGCTTGAGGTTAACAGGGGAGGGCTACACCTTC

j_call: TRBJ1-6
v_call: TRBV6-5
clone_size: NA
d_call: NA
cdr3_aa: CASRPGADNSPLHF
cdr3_nt: TGTGCCAGCAGACCCGGGGCTGATAATTCACCCCTCCACTTT

j_call: TRBJ1-5
v_call: TRBV28
clone_size: NA
d_call: NA
cdr3_aa: CASTRPNQPQHF
cdr3_nt: TGTGCCAGCACCCGGCCAAATCAGCCCCAGCATTTT

j_call: TRBJ1-4
v_call: TRBV28
clone_size: NA
d_call: NA
cdr3_aa: CASSHIQGGTAIGREKLFF
cdr3_nt: TGTGCCAGCAGTCACATTCAAGGGGGGACGGCCATTGGTAGGGAAAAACTGTTTTTT

j_call: TRBJ1-6
v_call: TRBV11-2
clone_size: once
d_call: NA
cdr3_aa: CASSPLATNSPLHF
cdr3_nt: TGTGCCAGCAGCCCCCTTGCAACTAATTCACCCCTCCACTTT

j_call: TRBJ1-4
v_call: TRBV18
clone_size: NA
d_call: TRBD1
cdr3_aa: CASSPTGVNEKLFF
cdr3_nt: TGTGCCAGCTCACCGACAGGGGTGAACGAAAAACTGTTTTTT

j_call: TRBJ2-3
v_call: TRBV14
clone_size: NA
d_call: NA
cdr3_aa: CASSPIQGLRTDTQYF
cdr3_nt: TGTGCCAGCAGCCCTATCCAAGGACTCCGCACAGATACGCAGTATTTT

j_call: TRBJ2-3
v_call: TRBV9
clone_size: NA
d_call: NA
cdr3_aa: CASSASQGTYTDTQYF
cdr3_nt: TGTGCCAGCAGCGCGTCACAGGGAACATACACAGATACGCAGTATTTT

j_call: TRBJ1-3
v_call: TRBV9
clone_size: NA
d_call: NA
cdr3_aa: CASSAGSGNTIYF
cdr3_nt: TGTGCCAGCAGCGCTGGCTCTGGAAACACCATATATTTT

j_call: TRBJ1-2
v_call: TRBV5-4
clone_size: NA
d_call: NA
cdr3_aa: CASSFHRTKDFYGYTF
cdr3_nt: TGTGCCAGCAGCTTCCACCGAACGAAAGACTTCTATGGCTACACCTTC

j_call: TRBJ2-3
v_call: TRBV28
clone_size: once
d_call: NA
cdr3_aa: CATHLGNLGDTQYF
cdr3_nt: TGTGCCACCCATCTCGGGAACTTGGGAGATACGCAGTATTTT

j_call: TRBJ1-2
v_call: TRBV6-1
clone_size: NA
d_call: TRBD1
cdr3_aa: CASSVRTGDYTF
cdr3_nt: TGTGCCAGCAGTGTTCGGACAGGGGACTACACCTTC

j_call: TRBJ2-7
v_call: TRBV23-1
clone_size: NA
d_call: NA
cdr3_aa: CASRGDRPLEQYF
cdr3_nt: TGCGCCAGCCGGGGAGACAGACCTCTGGAGCAGTACTTC

j_call: TRBJ2-2
v_call: TRBV4-1
clone_size: NA
d_call: NA
cdr3_aa: CASSQAGSTGELFF
cdr3_nt: TGCGCCAGCAGCCAAGCGGGGTCGACCGGGGAGCTGTTTTTT

j_call: TRBJ2-7
v_call: TRBV6-1
clone_size: NA
d_call: NA
cdr3_aa: CAVRGARSYEQYF
cdr3_nt: TGTGCCGTTCGAGGGGCGCGGTCTTACGAGCAGTACTTC

j_call: TRBJ1-1
v_call: TRBV19
clone_size: NA
d_call: NA
cdr3_aa: CASGGDGMNTEAFF
cdr3_nt: TGTGCCAGTGGGGGGGACGGCATGAACACTGAAGCTTTCTTT

j_call: TRBJ2-1
v_call: TRBV28
clone_size: NA
d_call: NA
cdr3_aa: CASSLVGKLQFF
cdr3_nt: TGTGCCAGCAGTTTAGTTGGGAAACTACAGTTCTTC

j_call: TRBJ1-6
v_call: TRBV28
clone_size: NA
d_call: NA
cdr3_aa: CASTTAGSYNSPLHF
cdr3_nt: TGTGCCAGCACCACCGCGGGCTCCTATAATTCACCCCTCCACTTT

j_call: TRBJ1-1
v_call: TRBV30
clone_size: NA
d_call: NA
cdr3_aa: CAWTRNLNTEAFF
cdr3_nt: TGTGCCTGGACGAGGAACTTGAACACTGAAGCTTTCTTT